Each of the 20 T cell receptor beta chains below was sequenced from the same sample in a study of T cell repertoires in cytomegalovirus infection. TCRdb fed the reads into MiXCR, producing one record per CDR3 protein. The data show 700,000 to 900,000 distinct CDR3 sequences, under 35% seen once. The antigens of these receptors remain unknown. Sample: cultured CD8+ T cells from PBMCs, taken from culture after CMV antigen stimulation. These receptors all come from a human donor in good health (CMV status not recorded). Some clones in this sample may be carry-over from other donors' samples.

This clonotype was detected only a few times. The rearrangement links TRBV3-1 to TRBJ1-1; D unresolved. V dropped 3 bases and J dropped 3 bases, with 14 bases sitting between them. Per the germline V gene, CDR1 is LGHDT and CDR2 is YNNKEL (reference sequence). CDR3 length equals 15 residues. The CDR3 DNA is TGTGCCAGCAGCCAGGGGAGGGAGTCCTACACTGAAGCTTTCTTT. This sequence encodes CASSQGRESYTEAFF.

The rearrangement joins TRBV28 to TRBJ2-7, with D perhaps TRBD1 or TRBD2 (5 bases each). Trimming cost V 4 bases and J 5 bases, with 12 bases left between them. Germline V gene sequence: CDR1 MDHEN, CDR2 SYDVKM. The CDR3 is made up of 13 amino acids. The CDR3 sequence is CASSWRGVNEQYV. For the CDR3, the DNA is TGTGCCAGCAGTTGGAGAGGGGTCAACGAGCAGTACGTC.

This clonotype was seen a few times. The chain has TRBV7-9 and TRBJ1-2, with unresolved D. With 5 bases removed from V and 8 bases from J, the gap between germline ends came to 18 bases. CDR3 length: 14 amino acids. Germline CDR1 and CDR2: SEHNR and FQNEAQ (reference sequence). CDR3 nucleotides: TGTGCCAGCAGCCACGGTAGGGAGTTTGGAGGCTACACCTTC. This gives the protein CASSHGREFGGYTF.

This clonotype occurred many times. The chain is built from TRBV15 and TRBJ2-1; the match to TRBD2 covers 9 bases. Germline-derived CDR1 and CDR2 are LNHNV and YYDKDF (reference sequence). With 4 bases clipped from V and 4 bases from J, the junction kept 2 bases outside the gene matches. This CDR3 has 14 residues. The CDR3 DNA is TGTGCCACCAGCATAAGCGGGGGGTACAATGAGCAGTTCTTC. Translated: CATSISGGYNEQFF.

This clonotype turned up a few times. CDR3 sequence: CASPAVNTEAFF. CDR3 coding DNA: TGTGCCAGCCCAGCCGTGAACACTGAAGCTTTCTTT. The chain employs TRBV6-1 and TRBJ1-1, with D uncertain. V was shortened by 8 bases and J by 0 bases, with 7 bases between the two germline ends. The CDR3 is made up of 12 amino acids. The germline V gene encodes CDR1 MNHNS and CDR2 SASEGT.

The chain has TRBV4-1 and TRBJ2-1, with D possibly matching TRBD1 (6 bases). Germline V gives CDR1 MGHRA, CDR2 YSYEKL. V lost 9 bases and J 8 bases, leaving 17 bases between the germline ends. The CDR3 has 13 amino acids. The CDR3 protein is CASTGFGFDEQFF. In DNA form, the CDR3 reads TGCGCCAGTACAGGGTTCGGCTTCGATGAGCAGTTCTTC.

This clonotype was seen more than once but under ten times. V is TRBV20-1 and J is TRBJ2-4; perhaps TRBD2 as D (7 bases). The CDR3 is made up of 14 amino acids. Per the germline V gene, CDR1 is DFQATT and CDR2 is SNEGSKA (reference sequence). Trimming took off 6 bases at V and 7 bases at J, with 19 bases between the two ends. The CDR3 nucleotides are TGCAGTGCGTCTGGGGGGGGCCCAGGGAACATTCAGTACTTC. Translation: CSASGGGPGNIQYF.

This clonotype was recorded many times. The chain recombines TRBV7-2 with TRBJ2-7; 8 bases are shared with TRBD2. From germline, CDR1 is SGHTA and CDR2 FQGNSA. Losses at the gene ends were 7 bases for V and 3 bases for J; bases not matched to a gene: 11. The CDR3 spans 15 residues. CDR3 amino acids: CASTLVAAGDYEQYF. DNA for the CDR3: TGTGCCAGCACCCTCGTCGCAGCGGGGGACTACGAGCAGTACTTC.

This rearrangement joins TRBV20-1 to TRBJ1-1, with D hard to call. This CDR3 has 15 residues. Germline V gene sequence: CDR1 DFQATT, CDR2 SNEGSKA (reference sequence). The V gene lost 3 bases and the J gene lost 0 bases, with 14 bases spanning the gap. CDR3 loop: CSASTEATLNTEAFF. Written as DNA, the CDR3 is TGCAGTGCTAGTACTGAAGCGACCCTGAACACTGAAGCTTTCTTT.

The J gene is TRBJ2-1, the V gene TRBV20-1; 8 positions match TRBD1. CDR3 length: 15 residues. Germline V gene data show CDR1 as DFQATT and CDR2 as SNEGSKA (reference sequence). Trimming removed 4 bases from V and 0 bases from J; junction bases left unmatched: 5. The CDR3 reads CSAILGTGSYNEQFF. DNA for the CDR3: TGCAGTGCTATCCTAGGGACAGGCTCCTACAATGAGCAGTTCTTC.

This clonotype was observed a handful of times. The chain employs TRBV2 and TRBJ2-1, with 9 positions matching TRBD1. Germline CDR1 SNHLY, CDR2 FYNNEI. The CDR3 sequence is 13 residues long. V was pared by 6 bases and J by 4 bases, with 1 base of the junction left unmatched. The CDR3 DNA reads TGTGCCAGCAGGGGACAGGGTTACAATGAGCAGTTCTTC. This translates into CASRGQGYNEQFF.

On this clonotype itself: Without the conserved terminal phenylalanine or tryptophan, this CDR3 likely stems from a read error. The rearrangement uses TRBV14 and TRBJ2-7; D might be TRBD2 (5 bases). The V and J ends lost 3 bases and 5 bases respectively, with 14 bases between them. The CDR3 is 14 amino acids. Germline V gene sequence: CDR1 SGHDN, CDR2 FVKESK. The CDR3 DNA sequence: TGTGCCAGCAGCCATCCATCGGGGTCCCACGAGCAGTACCTC. The encoded protein is CASSHPSGSHEQYL.

This clonotype was counted a single time. This sequence joins TRBV15 and TRBJ2-7, with a possible D match to TRBD2 (6 bases). V was shortened by 6 bases and J by 7 bases, with 19 bases between the two germline ends. Germline V CDR1 and CDR2: LNHNV, YYDKDF (reference sequence). This CDR3 is 14 amino acids long. The DNA for the CDR3 is TGTGCCACCAGTACCGGGGGTCATTTACGGGAGCAGTACTTC. Amino acid sequence: CATSTGGHLREQYF.

This clonotype was counted many times. The chain has TRBV7-2 and TRBJ2-5; 11 bases align to TRBD2. V trimming: 5 bases; J trimming: 5 bases; junction bases outside the gene matches: 7. The germline V gene encodes CDR1 SGHTA and CDR2 FQGNSA. This CDR3 is 15 amino acids long. The CDR3 region is CASSPSGGLGETQYF. The DNA for the CDR3 is TGTGCCAGCAGCCCTAGCGGGGGGCTGGGGGAGACCCAGTACTTC.

The gene calls are TRBV27 and TRBJ1-4; D unresolved. CDR3 length: 13 residues. Trimming pared 8 bases from V and 6 bases from J, leaving 13 bases between. Germline V gives CDR1 MNHEY, CDR2 SMNVEV (reference sequence). The CDR3 sequence is CASSTGLYEKLFF. The CDR3 coding sequence is TGTGCCAGCTCAACGGGCCTTTATGAAAAACTGTTTTTT.

The chain couples TRBV4-1 to TRBJ1-1; D is perhaps TRBD1 (5 bases). This CDR3 region has 17 residues. V dropped 0 bases and J dropped 0 bases, with 14 bases sitting between them. Germline V lookup: CDR1 MGHRA, CDR2 YSYEKL. The CDR3 DNA is TGCGCCAGCAGCCAAGATACTCAGGGAGGGGTGAACACTGAAGCTTTCTTT. This translates into CASSQDTQGGVNTEAFF.

The V and J genes are TRBV5-1 and TRBJ2-3; D call uncertain. CDR1 and CDR2 from the germline V gene are SGHRS and YFSETQ. The CDR3 length is 17 residues. V was clipped by 5 bases and J by 2 bases, with 21 bases between them. The CDR3 sequence: CASRDPTNHEHTDTQYF. For the CDR3, the DNA is TGCGCCAGCAGGGACCCAACAAACCACGAACACACAGATACGCAGTATTTT. The whole variable domain, remainder taken from reference TRBV5-1 and TRBJ2-3, is KAGVTQTPRYLIKTRGQQVTLSCSPISGHRSVSWYQQTPGQGLQFLFEYFSETQRNKGNFPGRFSGRQFSNSRSEMNVSTLELGDSALYLCASRDPTNHEHTDTQYFGPGTRLTVL.

This clonotype was observed at least ten times. The chain combines TRBV7-9 with TRBJ1-1, with unresolved D. Trimming left V 7 bases short and J 2 bases short, with 8 bases between. CDR1 SEHNR and CDR2 FQNEAQ come from the germline V gene (reference sequence). CDR3 length equals 12 residues. The CDR3 sequence is CASKRANTEAFF. CDR3 sequence (DNA): TGTGCCAGCAAACGCGCCAACACTGAAGCTTTCTTT.

This clonotype turned up a few times. The rearrangement uses TRBV20-1 and TRBJ2-7; D remains unclear. The germline CDR1 and CDR2 sequences are DFQATT and SNEGSKA (reference sequence). CDR3 length: 11 amino acids. The germline V and J ends were trimmed by 0 bases and 6 bases, with 6 bases remaining between them. Written as DNA, the CDR3 is TGCAGTGCTAGAGAGGACCGCGAGCAGTACGTC. Translated, it gives CSAREDREQYV.

The V gene is TRBV7-9, the J gene TRBJ2-1; D not resolved. From germline, CDR1 is SEHNR and CDR2 FQNEAQ (reference sequence). V lost 5 bases to trimming and J lost 4 bases, with 12 bases between them. The CDR3 has 14 amino acids. CDR3 coding DNA: TGTGCCAGCAGCGACACAGCCCGTTACAATGAGCAGTTCTTC. It specifies CASSDTARYNEQFF. The full variable domain, in which reference TRBV7-9 and TRBJ2-1 provide the parts outside the CDR3, is DTGVSQNPRHKITKRGQNVTFRCDPISEHNRLYWYRQTLGQGPEFLTYFQNEAQLEKSRLLSDRFSAERPKGSFSTLEIQRTEQGDSAMYLCASSDTARYNEQFFGPGTRLTVL.